The present entry profiles one T cell receptor (beta chain) with its context. Its antigen is unidentified. The CDR3 consists of 15 residues. Trimming shortened V by 0 bases and J by 2 bases, and 8 bases separated the two germline ends. The germline V gene encodes CDR1 MNHEY and CDR2 SVGAGI. TCRdb used MiXCR to reprocess the reads, holding one entry per CDR3 protein. Among 750,000 to 900,000 distinct CDR3 sequences listed, around 29% were seen once. These data belong to a study of T cell repertoires in cytomegalovirus infection. In the study overall: CMV epitopes in the study were HLA-C-restricted (recently identified) and HLA-B-restricted (well studied).

Findings and limits, study-wide: People with CMV and the relevant HLA were identified by cumulative public TCR beta family frequency. CMV-specific HLA-C-restricted TCR beta clonotypes dominated the ex vivo response.

The TCR originated in a human donor in good health (CMV status not recorded). Some clones in this sample may be carry-over from other donors' samples. The chain links TRBV6-5 to TRBJ2-4, with D uncertain. Specimen: cultured CD8+ T cells from PBMCs, collected from culture after CMV antigen stimulation. The CDR3 sequence is CASSYSSGTKNIQYF. The CDR3 region has the DNA TGTGCCAGCAGTTACTCGAGTGGGACCAAAAACATTCAGTACTTC.